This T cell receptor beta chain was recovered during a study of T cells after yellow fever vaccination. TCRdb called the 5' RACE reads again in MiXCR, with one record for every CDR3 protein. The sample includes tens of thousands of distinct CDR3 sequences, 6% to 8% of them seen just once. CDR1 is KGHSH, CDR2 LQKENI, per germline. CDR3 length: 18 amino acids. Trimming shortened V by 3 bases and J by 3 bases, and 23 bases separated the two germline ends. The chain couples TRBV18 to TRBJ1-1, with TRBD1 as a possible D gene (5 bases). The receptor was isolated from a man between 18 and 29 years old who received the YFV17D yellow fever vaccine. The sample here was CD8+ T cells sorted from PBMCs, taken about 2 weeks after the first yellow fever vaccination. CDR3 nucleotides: TGTGCCAGCTCACCCCGGACACACTTCAAAACTTGGTACACTGAAGCTTTCTTT. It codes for CASSPRTHFKTWYTEAFF. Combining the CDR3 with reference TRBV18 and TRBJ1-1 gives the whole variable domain NAGVMQNPRHLVRRRGQEARLRCSPMKGHSHVYWYRQLPEEGLKFMVYLQKENIIDESGMPKERFSAEFPKEGPSILRIQQVVRGDSAAYFCASSPRTHFKTWYTEAFFGQGTRLTVV.